This entry lists 18 T cell receptor beta chains sequenced from one sample in a study of T cell clones after liver transplantation (dated by TCRdb to about 2019). Libraries were constructed by the immunoSEQ multiplex PCR assay. TCRdb obtained this table from immuneACCESS and retained in-frame rearrangements with V and J assigned. These tables miss some clones; where compared with another copy, unresolved V genes account for less than half of the shortfall, and the remainder is unexplained. The sample table contains 25,000 to 40,000 clones; only one count was recorded for about 93% of them. Approximately 26% of the sample rests with the top ten. The specimen was CD8+ T cells from blood, collected 12 months after liver transplant. The receptors stem from a human patient who received a liver transplant. Following transplantation, T cells from the graft donor may be among those present.

The chain has TRBV6-4 and TRBJ2-7; 10 bases align to TRBD2. This CDR3 comprises 16 residues. Losses at the gene ends were 10 bases for V and 1 base for J; bases not matched to a gene: 13. The V gene's germline CDR1 is MRHNA and CDR2 SNTAGT. The CDR3 loop reads CATKTSGLARSYEQYF. As DNA, the CDR3 is TGTGCCACCAAGACCTCGGGACTAGCGAGGTCCTACGAGCAGTACTTC.

The V gene is TRBV9, the J gene TRBJ2-6; D possibly corresponds to TRBD2 (5 bases). The V gene's germline CDR1 is SGDLS and CDR2 YYNGEE. CDR3 length equals 17 residues. V dropped 0 bases and J dropped 0 bases, with 10 bases sitting between them. The CDR3 DNA is TGTGCCAGCAGCGTAGTCTCCGGGGACTCTGGGGCCAACGTCCTGACTTTC. It translates to CASSVVSGDSGANVLTF. Full variable domain (outside the CDR3, taken from reference TRBV9 and TRBJ2-6): DSGVTQTPKHLITATGQRVTLRCSPRSGDLSVYWYQQSLDQGLQFLIQYYNGEERAKGNILERFSAQQFPDLHSELNLSSLELGDSALYFCASSVVSGDSGANVLTFGAGSRLTVL.

The J gene is TRBJ2-1, the V gene TRBV21-1; the D call of TRBD2 is as the table states it, not checked on the DNA. TRBV21-1 is marked as a pseudogene. The length of the CDR3 is 17 residues. CDR3 residues: CASSNPRRERRGSEQFF. The CDR3 region has the DNA TGTGCCAGCAGCAACCCCAGGCGGGAGCGGCGAGGGAGTGAGCAGTTCTTC.

This chain uses TRBV14 with TRBJ2-4; D is unresolved. V shed 0 bases and J shed 0 bases, with 21 bases lying between them. Germline V lookup: CDR1 SGHDN, CDR2 FVKESK. The CDR3 runs 20 residues. The chain's CDR3 is CASSQDYPAFARLAKNIQYF. DNA of the CDR3: TGTGCCAGCAGCCAAGATTACCCCGCGTTTGCCCGGCTAGCCAAAAACATTCAGTACTTC. Complete variable domain (other parts from reference TRBV14 and TRBJ2-4): EAGVTQFPSHSVIEKGQTVTLRCDPISGHDNLYWYRRVMGKEIKFLLHFVKESKQDESGMPNNRFLAERTGGTYSTLKVQPAELEDSGVYFCASSQDYPAFARLAKNIQYFGAGTRLSVL.

The rearrangement links TRBV4-3 to TRBJ2-1; 11 bases align to TRBD2. With 0 bases clipped from V and 4 bases from J, the junction kept 8 bases outside the gene matches. Germline V gene lookup returns CDR1 LGHNA and CDR2 YSLEER. This CDR3 spans 18 amino acids. CDR3 coding DNA: TGCGCCAGCAGCCAAGAGGAGGCACTAGCGGGAGCGTACAATGAGCAGTTCTTC. It specifies CASSQEEALAGAYNEQFF.

This clone was seen once. The J gene is TRBJ2-4, the V gene TRBV28; D may be TRBD1 (5 bases). The CDR3 totals 15 residues. V lost 3 bases and J 2 bases, leaving 11 bases between the germline ends. Germline CDR1 is MDHEN and CDR2 is SYDVKM. For the CDR3, the DNA is TGTGCCAGCAGTTTGCAGGGCAGATCCAAAAACATTCAGTACTTC. The encoded protein is CASSLQGRSKNIQYF.

The genes are TRBV25-1 and TRBJ1-6; the match to TRBD1 covers 9 bases. Germline V gives CDR1 MGHDK, CDR2 SYGVNS. The CDR3 is 14 residues long. V was pared by 5 bases and J by 5 bases, with 1 base of the junction left unmatched. CDR3 bases: TGTGCCAGCAGTTGGGACAGGGATAATTCACCCCTCCACTTT. Amino acid sequence: CASSWDRDNSPLHF.

The V call is TRBV25-1, the J call TRBJ2-5; possible D gene TRBD1, 5 bases. The CDR3 extends over 12 amino acids. The V end lost 8 bases, the J end lost 1 base, and 8 bases lay between the germline ends. The germline CDR1 and CDR2 sequences are MGHDK and SYGVNS. The CDR3 reads CASQTVQETQYF. The CDR3 coding sequence is TGTGCCAGCCAGACAGTCCAAGAGACCCAGTACTTC.

V is TRBV6-5 and J is TRBJ2-7, with D perhaps TRBD1 (5 bases). In germline, CDR1 is MNHEY, CDR2 SVGAGI. The germline V and J ends were trimmed by 5 bases and 7 bases, with 12 bases remaining between them. The CDR3 loop spans 12 amino acids. CDR3: CASSASRDEQYF. CDR3 nucleotides: TGTGCCAGCAGTGCGTCCAGGGATGAGCAGTACTTC.

Here the CDR3 reads CAWSPDSEETQYF. CDR3 DNA sequence: TGTGCCTGGAGTCCCGATAGTGAGGAGACCCAGTACTTC. The chain employs TRBV30 and TRBJ2-5; no clear D gene. Germline V gives CDR1 GTSNPN, CDR2 SVGIG (reference sequence). V was shortened by 2 bases and J by 5 bases, with 12 bases between the two germline ends. The CDR3 is made up of 13 amino acids.

V and J are TRBV6-5 and TRBJ2-7, with 9 bases that match TRBD1. After removal of 2 bases from V and 7 bases from J, the junction contained 9 bases not matched to a gene. The germline V gene encodes CDR1 MNHEY and CDR2 SVGAGI. CDR3 length: 15 amino acids. CDR3 nucleotides: TGTGCCAGCAGTTACCTGGGACAGGGTCCAAGGGAGCAGTACTTC. Amino acids: CASSYLGQGPREQYF.

This chain links TRBV27 with TRBJ2-3, with D perhaps matching TRBD1 (6 bases). Trimming left V 6 bases short and J 6 bases short, with 16 bases between. The CDR3 runs to 14 residues. CDR1 is MNHEY, CDR2 SMNVEV, per germline (reference sequence). The CDR3 loop reads CASRPYGQWDTQYF. The CDR3 region has the DNA TGTGCCAGCAGACCATACGGACAGTGGGATACGCAGTATTTT.

The V and J genes are TRBV7-2 and TRBJ2-7, with D tentatively TRBD1 (5 bases). This CDR3 is 12 amino acids long. Germline CDR1 and CDR2: SGHTA and FQGNSA. V was clipped by 5 bases and J by 6 bases, with 11 bases between them. The CDR3 spells CASSVTGPEQYF. The DNA for the CDR3 is TGTGCCAGCAGCGTCACAGGACCCGAGCAGTACTTC.

The chain has TRBV5-1 and TRBJ1-1; D is undetermined. CDR3 length: 13 residues. V shed 1 base and J shed 2 bases, with 6 bases lying between them. CDR1 and CDR2 (germline): SGHRS, YFSETQ. The CDR3 protein is CASSLPGNTEAFF. The CDR3 nucleotides are TGCGCCAGCAGCTTGCCAGGCAACACTGAAGCTTTCTTT. The entire variable domain, with the rest obtained from reference TRBV5-1 and TRBJ1-1, is as follows: KAGVTQTPRYLIKTRGQQVTLSCSPISGHRSVSWYQQTPGQGLQFLFEYFSETQRNKGNFPGRFSGRQFSNSRSEMNVSTLELGDSALYLCASSLPGNTEAFFGQGTRLTVV.

This rearrangement joins TRBV7-8 to TRBJ1-5; D ambiguous. This CDR3 is 14 amino acids long. The ends were cut back, 2 bases at V and 5 bases at J, with 10 bases in the middle. The germline CDR1 and CDR2 sequences are SGHVS and FQNEAQ. The CDR3 DNA reads as TGTGCCAGCAGCTTATTTTCGGGTGATCAGCCCCAGCATTTT. Translation gives CASSLFSGDQPQHF.

The V call is TRBV29-1, the J call TRBJ2-7; D possibly corresponds to TRBD1 (5 bases). In germline, CDR1 is SQVTM, CDR2 ANQGSEA. There are 11 residues in the CDR3. V lost 5 bases, J lost 6 bases, and 11 bases lay in between. CDR3 loop: CSVSSGPEQYF. The CDR3 DNA reads TGCAGCGTTAGCTCAGGGCCCGAGCAGTACTTC.

The J gene is TRBJ1-1, the V gene TRBV9; no definite D call. CDR1 is SGDLS, CDR2 YYNGEE, per germline. This CDR3 contains 14 residues. Trimming cost V 6 bases and J 0 bases, with 12 bases left between them. The CDR3 is CASNRGAMNTEAFF. Written as DNA, the CDR3 is TGTGCCAGCAACCGGGGAGCTATGAACACTGAAGCTTTCTTT.

The rearrangement links TRBV30 to TRBJ2-5, with 8 bases identical to TRBD1. The CDR3 is made up of 14 amino acids. From germline, CDR1 is GTSNPN and CDR2 SVGIG (reference sequence). The ends lost 2 bases at V and 5 bases at J; junction bases unmatched: 7. This CDR3 is CAWSPDRATETQYF. The CDR3 DNA follows: TGTGCCTGGAGTCCGGACAGGGCGACCGAGACCCAGTACTTC.